The next 28 T cell receptor beta chains were all read from a single sample in a study of shared clonotypes between healthy human individuals. The repertoire was sequenced with immunoSEQ multiplex PCR; TCRdb's copy has only in-frame clones and lacks some. The sample has 450,000 to 650,000 clones; around three quarters are singletons. The sample consisted of PBMCs. The source of these receptors is a woman aged 40 to 49 in good health. Some clones in this sample may be carry-over from other donors' samples.

The chain employs TRBV11-2 and TRBJ2-2; tentatively, D is TRBD1 (6 bases). The V end was cut by 5 bases, the J end by 2 bases, with 15 bases between. Germline-derived CDR1 and CDR2 are SGHAT and FQNNGV. The CDR3 has 16 amino acids. The CDR3 bases are TGTGCCAGCAGCCTAACGGGACAAAGAAACACCGGGGAGCTGTTTTTT. Translated: CASSLTGQRNTGELFF.

The V gene is TRBV5-6, the J gene TRBJ1-1; D unresolved. Trimming took off 2 bases at V and 2 bases at J, with 10 bases between the two ends. Germline V gene lookup returns CDR1 SGHDT and CDR2 YYEEEE. The CDR3 spans 14 residues. CDR3 DNA sequence: TGTGCCAGCAGCTTATCGTTGGCTAACACTGAAGCTTTCTTT. This gives the protein CASSLSLANTEAFF.

The chain is built from TRBV6-5 and TRBJ2-2; tentative D call: TRBD1 (5 bases). CDR1 is MNHEY, CDR2 SVGAGI, per germline. Trimming took 6 bases from V and 0 from J, leaving 5 bases between them. The CDR3 runs 13 residues. The CDR3 DNA reads as TGTGCCAGCAGCAGGGCGAACACCGGGGAGCTGTTTTTT. Encoded protein: CASSRANTGELFF.

This chain joins TRBV7-3 and TRBJ2-1, with 9 positions matching TRBD2. The CDR3 sequence is 18 residues long. Germline V CDR1 and CDR2: SGHTA, FQGTGA. V lost 4 bases and J lost 0; bases outside the gene matches: 10. The CDR3 DNA is TGTGCCAGCAGCTCCCCCGTAGCGGGAGCGGACTCCTACAATGAGCAGTTCTTC. Translating gives CASSSPVAGADSYNEQFF.

Concerning this clone itself: Sequence at one end of the junction differs from germline and may be a read error. The J gene is TRBJ2-7, the V gene TRBV5-6, with TRBD2 identical over 10 bases. Germline V CDR1 and CDR2: SGHDT, YYEEEE. The CDR3 runs 13 residues. The chain's CDR3 is CASSSSASGSTAF. The CDR3 DNA is TGTGCCAGCAGCTCGTCGGCTAGCGGGAGTACTGCCTTC.

The chain uses TRBV28 and TRBJ1-2; D is unresolved. Trimming stripped 1 base from V and 0 bases from J, with 9 bases between. CDR3 length: 15 residues. CDR1 and CDR2 (germline): MDHEN, SYDVKM. CDR3 DNA sequence: TGTGCCAGCAGTTTATTTAGCCGAGCTAACTATGGCTACACCTTC. Amino acids: CASSLFSRANYGYTF.

This clone was observed a few times. The chain is built from TRBV4-2 and TRBJ2-3; 7 bases match TRBD1. This CDR3 comprises 18 residues. The ends lost 0 bases at V and 0 bases at J; junction bases unmatched: 9. CDR1 LGHNA and CDR2 YNFKEQ come from the germline V gene. CDR3 nucleotides: TGTGCCAGCAGCCAAGATATCCCAGGGACAGCTAGCACAGATACGCAGTATTTT. Translation gives CASSQDIPGTASTDTQYF.

The chain recombines TRBV5-1 with TRBJ1-1; 7 bases match TRBD1. Trimming took 4 bases from V and 1 from J; bases not matched to a gene: 4. This CDR3 spans 14 amino acids. Germline V gene data show CDR1 as SGHRS and CDR2 as YFSETQ. The CDR3 bases are TGCGCCAGCAGCCCGGGACAGACGAACACTGAAGCTTTCTTT. It translates to CASSPGQTNTEAFF.

In the case of this clone: Since a far larger clone is one base different, this is likely a read error. Other nucleotide sequences from this sample produce the same CDR3. The V and J genes are TRBV5-4 and TRBJ1-5; D is unresolved. With 3 bases removed from V and 0 bases from J, the gap between germline ends came to 22 bases. This CDR3 region has 19 residues. Germline V gene data show CDR1 as SGHNT and CDR2 as YYREEE (reference sequence). CDR3 nucleotides: TGTGCCAGCAGCTGCGGGCGGATCGGGCCCCTCTATAGCAATCAGCCCCAGCATTTT. It encodes CASSCGRIGPLYSNQPQHF.

The rearrangement uses TRBV5-1 and TRBJ2-3, with TRBD2 identical over 12 bases. Looked up from germline, CDR1 is SGHRS and CDR2 is YFSETQ. V dropped 0 bases and J dropped 5; count of bases not matched to a gene: 7. The CDR3 has 17 amino acids. The CDR3 DNA reads TGCGCCAGCAGCTTGGCGCCACTAGCGGGAGGAGGAGATACGCAGTATTTT. This sequence encodes CASSLAPLAGGGDTQYF. Filled out from reference TRBV5-1 and TRBJ2-3, the complete variable domain reads KAGVTQTPRYLIKTRGQQVTLSCSPISGHRSVSWYQQTPGQGLQFLFEYFSETQRNKGNFPGRFSGRQFSNSRSEMNVSTLELGDSALYLCASSLAPLAGGGDTQYFGPGTRLTVL.

This sequence joins TRBV10-3 and TRBJ1-5; TRBD1 matches at 8 bases. The CDR3 is 15 amino acids. Trimming at V came to 2 bases and at J to 0 bases, leaving 0 bases not matched to a gene. The germline CDR1 and CDR2 sequences are ENHRY and SYGVKD. The CDR3 bases are TGTGCCATCAGTGAGGGACAGGGTAGCAATCAGCCCCAGCATTTT. As protein: CAISEGQGSNQPQHF.

The chain carries TRBV7-9 and TRBJ2-2; the D call may be TRBD1 or TRBD2 (5 bases each). This CDR3 contains 15 residues. Germline CDR1 SEHNR, CDR2 FQNEAQ (reference sequence). V dropped 5 bases and J dropped 2 bases, with 12 bases sitting between them. The DNA of the CDR3 is TGTGCCAGCAGCCTCGGGACGGCTAACACCGGGGAGCTGTTTTTT. Translated: CASSLGTANTGELFF.

V usage is TRBV2 and J usage is TRBJ2-7; D unresolved. The CDR3 has 12 amino acids. Germline loops: CDR1 SNHLY, CDR2 FYNNEI. V was clipped by 1 base and J by 3 bases, with 4 bases between them. This chain's CDR3 is CASSEGNYEQYF. CDR3 nucleotide sequence: TGTGCCAGCAGTGAAGGCAACTACGAGCAGTACTTC.

The V call is TRBV2, the J call TRBJ2-7; D is possibly TRBD1 or TRBD2 (6 bases each). The germline V and J ends were trimmed by 6 bases and 0 bases, with 9 bases remaining between them. The germline V gene encodes CDR1 SNHLY and CDR2 FYNNEI. The CDR3 runs to 13 residues. This CDR3 reads CASRRDTSYEQYF. The CDR3 coding sequence is TGTGCCAGCAGGCGGGACACCTCCTACGAGCAGTACTTC.

This clone was picked up a small number of times. In DNA form, the CDR3 reads TGTGCCAGCAGTGCTGGACTAGCGGGAGCCCACGAGCAGTACTTC. Translating it yields CASSAGLAGAHEQYF. The rearrangement joins TRBV6-1 to TRBJ2-7; 13 nucleotides agree with TRBD2. Germline loops: CDR1 MNHNS, CDR2 SASEGT. Trimming removed 4 bases from V and 5 bases from J; junction bases left unmatched: 5. This CDR3 is 15 amino acids long.

The chain carries TRBV6-4 and TRBJ2-3; the D gene is possibly TRBD1 (6 bases). There are 15 residues in the CDR3. The germline V and J ends were trimmed by 2 bases and 1 base, with 10 bases remaining between them. Germline values: CDR1 MRHNA, CDR2 SNTAGT. The CDR3 sequence: CASSDRGHRTDTQYF. The CDR3 nucleotides read TGTGCCAGCAGTGACAGGGGACACCGCACAGATACGCAGTATTTT.

The chain has TRBV4-1 and TRBJ2-1, with 11 bases matching TRBD2. The CDR3 is made up of 16 amino acids. Germline V gives CDR1 MGHRA, CDR2 YSYEKL. Trimming cost V 1 base and J 12 bases; bases outside gene matches: 11. The CDR3: CASSQVTSGRKVGQFF. The CDR3 nucleotides are TGCGCCAGCAGCCAAGTTACTAGCGGGAGAAAGGTCGGGCAGTTCTTC.

This clone has more than one count but fewer than ten. The gene calls are TRBV5-6 and TRBJ2-7, with D perhaps TRBD1 (5 bases). V was clipped by 4 bases and J by 2 bases, with 13 bases between them. Per the germline V gene, CDR1 is SGHDT and CDR2 is YYEEEE. The length of the CDR3 is 14 residues. CDR3 nucleotides: TGTGCCAGCAGCCCTTTAACAGGAGCCTACGAGCAGTACTTC. It yields the protein CASSPLTGAYEQYF.

This clone was seen only a few times. The chain joins TRBV19 to TRBJ2-1; 10 bases are a match to TRBD2. The junction had 4 bases not matched to a gene; V was cut back by 6 bases and J by 5 bases. This CDR3 contains 14 residues. Germline V gives CDR1 LNHDA, CDR2 SQIVND (reference sequence). CDR3 sequence: CASREREGHNEQFF. The CDR3 nucleotides read TGTGCCAGTAGAGAGCGGGAGGGCCACAATGAGCAGTTCTTC. The full variable domain, in which reference TRBV19 and TRBJ2-1 provide the parts outside the CDR3, is DGGITQSPKYLFRKEGQNVTLSCEQNLNHDAMYWYRQDPGQGLRLIYYSQIVNDFQKGDIAEGYSVSREKKESFPLTVTSAQKNPTAFYLCASREREGHNEQFFGPGTRLTVL.

The rearrangement joins TRBV7-9 to TRBJ2-7; tentative D call: TRBD1 (6 bases). Deletions cut 5 bases from V and 6 bases from J, with 17 bases between. This CDR3 has 14 amino acids. CDR1 is SEHNR and CDR2 is FQNEAQ in the germline V gene (reference sequence). The CDR3 is CASSPTGREGEQYF. The CDR3 nucleotides are TGTGCCAGCAGCCCAACAGGGAGAGAGGGCGAGCAGTACTTC.

The rearrangement links TRBV11-2 to TRBJ2-7; D is undetermined. The CDR3 contains 15 residues. The V gene's germline CDR1 is SGHAT and CDR2 FQNNGV. V gave up 0 bases and J gave up 2 bases, with 11 bases separating them. As DNA, the CDR3 is TGTGCCAGCAGCTTAGAATCCAGGAACCCCTACGAGCAGTACTTC. It yields the protein CASSLESRNPYEQYF.

This clone appeared once. The CDR3 DNA follows: TGTGCCAGCAGCGATGGGCCGATGGGGAAAGAGACCCAGTACTTC. Translating gives CASSDGPMGKETQYF. The chain links TRBV9 to TRBJ2-5; D gene ambiguous. Between the trimmed V and J ends, which lost 3 bases and 3 bases, there was a span of 15 bases. CDR1 is SGDLS, CDR2 YYNGEE, per germline. The CDR3 extends over 15 amino acids.

CDR3 amino acids: CASRPYRDTRGETQYF. DNA of the CDR3: TGTGCCAGCAGACCCTACCGGGACACTCGAGGAGAGACCCAGTACTTC. The genes are TRBV7-9 and TRBJ2-5; the D gene is possibly TRBD1 (6 bases). The germline V gene has CDR1 SEHNR and CDR2 FQNEAQ (reference sequence). This CDR3 region has 16 residues. Deletions cut 6 bases from V and 4 bases from J, with 21 bases between.

The chain carries TRBV25-1 and TRBJ2-1; 7 bases map to TRBD1. The CDR3 has 10 amino acids. Germline V gene data show CDR1 as MGHDK and CDR2 as SYGVNS. V was clipped by 7 bases and J by 12 bases; unmatched bases: 3. The CDR3 sequence: CASTGDRQFF. The CDR3 nucleotides are TGTGCCAGCACCGGGGACAGGCAGTTCTTC.

This clone has at least ten counts. The genes are TRBV4-3 and TRBJ2-1; a weak D match, TRBD2 (6 bases). Trimming took off 5 bases at V and 5 bases at J, with 22 bases between the two ends. Germline CDR1 LGHNA, CDR2 YSLEER. The CDR3 loop spans 17 amino acids. Here the CDR3 DNA reads TGCGCCAGCAGCTTTTTACTTCGGGCGGGAATCGACAATGAGCAGTTCTTC. Its protein is CASSFLLRAGIDNEQFF.

With regard to this clone: A much larger clone differs by one base, so this may be a read error. This chain links TRBV9 with TRBJ2-5; D gene uncertain. Germline CDR1 is SGDLS and CDR2 is YYNGEE. This CDR3 is 10 amino acids long. V lost 4 bases and J lost 4, with 2 bases in between. The CDR3 here is CASSPETQYF. The CDR3 DNA is TGTGCCAGCAGCCCAGAGACCCAGTACTTC.

J is TRBJ2-1 and V is TRBV5-4; 10 bases map to TRBD1. The junction had 11 bases not matched to a gene; V was cut back by 4 bases and J by 4 bases. Germline V CDR1 and CDR2: SGHNT, YYREEE (reference sequence). The CDR3 spans 17 residues. As DNA, the CDR3 is TGTGCCAGCAGCAACTTTCCCCGGACAGGGGGTTACAATGAGCAGTTCTTC. Residues: CASSNFPRTGGYNEQFF.

This sequence joins TRBV13 and TRBJ2-1, with 9 nucleotides matching TRBD2. The V segment lost 2 bases and the J segment 0 bases; nucleotides outside the gene matches: 8. Germline CDR1 and CDR2: PRHDT and FYEKMQ (reference sequence). The CDR3 consists of 18 residues. The CDR3 spells CASSLRLAELSSYNEQFF. The CDR3 coding sequence is TGTGCCAGCAGCTTAAGACTAGCGGAGCTAAGCTCCTACAATGAGCAGTTCTTC.